This TCR beta chain originates from a study of blood T cell repertoires in COVID-19. Study in general: The origin of the acute and convalescent COVID-19 samples was the United States, Italy and Spain.

This CDR3 has 16 residues. Germline trimming cut 5 bases from V and 3 bases from J; bases unmatched to any gene: 10. Germline assignment: CDR1 MNHNY and CDR2 SVGAGI (reference sequence). Original data processing: Reference gene primer amplification gave estimated nucleated cell counts. Repertoires were generated with immunoSEQ multiplex PCR, while TCRdb's copy carries only in-frame clones and drops some. Clone size and the V and J calls come from that table; the DNA yielded D and trimming. The repertoire holds 15,000 to 20,000 clones, 70% to 90% seen once, with around 60% in the top ten. This rearrangement joins TRBV6-6 to TRBJ2-3; 8 bases map to TRBD2. The sequence was obtained from a man of 80 years or more with acute or convalescent COVID-19. Sequenced: peripheral blood. DNA for the CDR3: TGTGCCAGCAGTGGCCTGGGAGCGGGGGTTACAGATACGCAGTATTTT. Its translation: CASSGLGAGVTDTQYF.